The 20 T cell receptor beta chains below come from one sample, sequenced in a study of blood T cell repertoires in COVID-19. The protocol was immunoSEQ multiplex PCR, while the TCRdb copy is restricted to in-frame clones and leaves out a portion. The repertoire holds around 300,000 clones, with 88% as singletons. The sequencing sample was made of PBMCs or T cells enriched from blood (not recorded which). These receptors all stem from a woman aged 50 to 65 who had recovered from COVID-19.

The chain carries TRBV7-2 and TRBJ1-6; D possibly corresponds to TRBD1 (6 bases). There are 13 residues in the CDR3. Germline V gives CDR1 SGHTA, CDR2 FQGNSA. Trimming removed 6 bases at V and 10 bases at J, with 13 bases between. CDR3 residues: CASRGGAGSPLHF. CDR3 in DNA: TGTGCCAGCAGGGGGGGGGCTGGCTCACCCCTCCACTTT.

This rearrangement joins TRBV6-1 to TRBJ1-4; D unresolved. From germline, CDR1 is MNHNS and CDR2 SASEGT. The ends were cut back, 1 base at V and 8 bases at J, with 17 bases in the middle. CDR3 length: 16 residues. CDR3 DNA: TGTGCCAGCAGTGAAGTTGCTATCGGGATTCGGGAAAAACTGTTTTTT. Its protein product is CASSEVAIGIREKLFF.

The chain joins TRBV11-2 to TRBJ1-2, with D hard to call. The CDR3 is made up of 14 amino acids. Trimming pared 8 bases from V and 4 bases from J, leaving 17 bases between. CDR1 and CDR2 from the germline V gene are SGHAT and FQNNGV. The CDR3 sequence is CASGSGRKLYGYTF. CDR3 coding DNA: TGTGCCAGCGGATCAGGCAGAAAACTCTATGGCTACACCTTC.

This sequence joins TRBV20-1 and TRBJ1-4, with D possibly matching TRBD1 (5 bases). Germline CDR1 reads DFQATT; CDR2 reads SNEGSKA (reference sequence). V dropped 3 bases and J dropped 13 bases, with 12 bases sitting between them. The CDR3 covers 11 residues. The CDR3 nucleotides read TGCAGTGCTAGCCGGGGCGGGAGACTGTTTTTT. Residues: CSASRGGRLFF.

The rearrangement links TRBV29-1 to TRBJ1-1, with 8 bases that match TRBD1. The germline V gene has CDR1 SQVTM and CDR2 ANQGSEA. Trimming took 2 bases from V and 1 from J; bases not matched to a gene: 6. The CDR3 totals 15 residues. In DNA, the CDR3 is TGCAGCGTTGAACGGCCGACAGGGGAGAACACTGAAGCTTTCTTT. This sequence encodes CSVERPTGENTEAFF.

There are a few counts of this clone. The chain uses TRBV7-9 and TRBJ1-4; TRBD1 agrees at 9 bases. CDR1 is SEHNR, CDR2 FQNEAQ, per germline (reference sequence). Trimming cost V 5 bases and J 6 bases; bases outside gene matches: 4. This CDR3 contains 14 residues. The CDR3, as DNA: TGTGCCAGCAGCCTCCGGGACAGGGATGAAAAACTGTTTTTT. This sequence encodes CASSLRDRDEKLFF.

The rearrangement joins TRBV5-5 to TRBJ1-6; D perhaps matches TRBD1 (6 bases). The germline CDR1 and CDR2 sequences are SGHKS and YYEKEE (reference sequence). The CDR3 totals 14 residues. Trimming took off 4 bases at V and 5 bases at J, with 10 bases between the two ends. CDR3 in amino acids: CASSLGQNNSPLHF. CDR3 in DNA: TGTGCCAGCAGCCTCGGACAGAATAATTCACCCCTCCACTTT.

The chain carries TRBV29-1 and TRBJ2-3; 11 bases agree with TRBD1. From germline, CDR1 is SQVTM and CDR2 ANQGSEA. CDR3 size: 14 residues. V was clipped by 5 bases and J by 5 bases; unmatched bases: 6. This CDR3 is CSVNGQGAGDTQYF. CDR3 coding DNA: TGCAGCGTTAACGGACAGGGGGCAGGAGATACGCAGTATTTT.

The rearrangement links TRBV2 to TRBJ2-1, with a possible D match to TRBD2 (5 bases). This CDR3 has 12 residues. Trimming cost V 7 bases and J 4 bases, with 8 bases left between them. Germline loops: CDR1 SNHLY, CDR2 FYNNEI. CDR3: CASKRDYNEQFF. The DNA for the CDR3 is TGTGCCAGCAAGAGGGATTACAATGAGCAGTTCTTC.

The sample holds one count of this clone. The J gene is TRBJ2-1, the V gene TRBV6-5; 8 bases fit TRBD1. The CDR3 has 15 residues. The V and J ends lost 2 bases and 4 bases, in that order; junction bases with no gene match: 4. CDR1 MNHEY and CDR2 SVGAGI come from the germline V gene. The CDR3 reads CASSYDRGAYNEQFF. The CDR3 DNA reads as TGTGCCAGCAGTTACGACAGGGGTGCTTACAATGAGCAGTTCTTC.

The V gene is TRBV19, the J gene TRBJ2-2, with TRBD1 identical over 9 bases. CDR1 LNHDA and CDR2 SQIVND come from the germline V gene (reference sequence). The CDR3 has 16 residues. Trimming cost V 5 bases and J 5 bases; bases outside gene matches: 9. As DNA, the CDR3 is TGTGCCAGTAGTGCTTCCGGGACAGGGTTGACCGGGGAGCTGTTTTTT. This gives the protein CASSASGTGLTGELFF.

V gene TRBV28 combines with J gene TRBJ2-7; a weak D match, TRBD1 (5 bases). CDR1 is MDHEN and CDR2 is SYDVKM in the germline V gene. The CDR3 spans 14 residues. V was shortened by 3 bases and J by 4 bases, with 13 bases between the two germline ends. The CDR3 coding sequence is TGTGCCAGCAGTTTCGGCCAGGGTTTTTACGAGCAGTACTTC. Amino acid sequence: CASSFGQGFYEQYF.

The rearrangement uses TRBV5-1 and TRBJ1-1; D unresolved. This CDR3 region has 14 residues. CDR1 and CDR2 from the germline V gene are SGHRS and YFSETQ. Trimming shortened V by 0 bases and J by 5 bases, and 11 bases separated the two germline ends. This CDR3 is CASSLDEISTEAFF. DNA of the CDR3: TGCGCCAGCAGCTTGGATGAGATCTCAACTGAAGCTTTCTTT.

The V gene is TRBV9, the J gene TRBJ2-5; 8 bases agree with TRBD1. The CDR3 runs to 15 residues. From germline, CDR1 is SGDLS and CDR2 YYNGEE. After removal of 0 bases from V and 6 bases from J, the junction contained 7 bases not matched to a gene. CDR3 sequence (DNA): TGTGCCAGCAGCGTAGCTTCGGACAGGGTGCAGACCCAGTACTTC. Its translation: CASSVASDRVQTQYF.

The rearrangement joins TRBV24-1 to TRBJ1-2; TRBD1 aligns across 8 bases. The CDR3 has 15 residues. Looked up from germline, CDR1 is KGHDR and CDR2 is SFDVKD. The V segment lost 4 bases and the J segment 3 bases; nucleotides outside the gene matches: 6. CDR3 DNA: TGTGCCACCAGTGACCCTGGACAGGGAGACTATGGCTACACCTTC. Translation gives CATSDPGQGDYGYTF.

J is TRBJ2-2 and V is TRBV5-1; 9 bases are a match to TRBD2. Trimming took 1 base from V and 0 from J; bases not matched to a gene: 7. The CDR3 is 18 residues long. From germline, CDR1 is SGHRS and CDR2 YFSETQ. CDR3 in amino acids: CASSLTSGPPTNTGELFF. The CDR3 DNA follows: TGCGCCAGCAGCTTGACTAGCGGGCCCCCCACGAACACCGGGGAGCTGTTTTTT.

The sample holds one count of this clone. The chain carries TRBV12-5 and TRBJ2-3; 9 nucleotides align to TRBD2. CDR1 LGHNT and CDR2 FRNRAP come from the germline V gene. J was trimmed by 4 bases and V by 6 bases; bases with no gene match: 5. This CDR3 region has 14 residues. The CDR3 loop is CASGAGGPSDTQYF. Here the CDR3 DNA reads TGTGCTAGTGGGGCGGGAGGGCCCTCAGATACGCAGTATTTT.

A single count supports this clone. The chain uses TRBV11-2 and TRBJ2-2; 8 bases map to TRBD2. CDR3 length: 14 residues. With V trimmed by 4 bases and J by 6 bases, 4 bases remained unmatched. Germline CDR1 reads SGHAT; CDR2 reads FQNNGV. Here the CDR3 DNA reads TGTGCCAGCAGCTCGGGGGGGGTCGCCGGGGAGCTGTTTTTT. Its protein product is CASSSGGVAGELFF.

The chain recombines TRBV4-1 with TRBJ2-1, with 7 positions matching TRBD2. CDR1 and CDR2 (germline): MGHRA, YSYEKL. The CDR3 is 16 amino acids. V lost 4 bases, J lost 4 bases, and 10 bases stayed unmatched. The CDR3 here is CASSRGSSGSYNEQFF. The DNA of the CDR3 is TGCGCCAGCAGCCGAGGGTCTAGCGGATCATACAATGAGCAGTTCTTC.

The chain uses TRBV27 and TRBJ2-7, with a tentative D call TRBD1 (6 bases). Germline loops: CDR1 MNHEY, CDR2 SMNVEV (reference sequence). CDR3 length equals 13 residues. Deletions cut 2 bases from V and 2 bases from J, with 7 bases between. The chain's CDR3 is CASSLGQTYEQYF. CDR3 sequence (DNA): TGTGCCAGCAGTTTAGGACAGACCTACGAGCAGTACTTC.